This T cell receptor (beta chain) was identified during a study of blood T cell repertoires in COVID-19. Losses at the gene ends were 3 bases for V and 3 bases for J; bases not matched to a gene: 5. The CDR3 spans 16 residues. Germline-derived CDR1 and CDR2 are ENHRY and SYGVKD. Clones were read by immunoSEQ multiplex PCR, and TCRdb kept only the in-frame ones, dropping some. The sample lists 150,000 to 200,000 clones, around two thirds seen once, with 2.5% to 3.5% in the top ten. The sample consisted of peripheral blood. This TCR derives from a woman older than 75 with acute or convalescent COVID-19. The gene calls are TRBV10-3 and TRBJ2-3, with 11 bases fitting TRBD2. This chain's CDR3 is CAISDPTSGSTDTQYF. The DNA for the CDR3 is TGTGCCATCAGTGACCCCACTAGCGGGAGTACAGATACGCAGTATTTT.